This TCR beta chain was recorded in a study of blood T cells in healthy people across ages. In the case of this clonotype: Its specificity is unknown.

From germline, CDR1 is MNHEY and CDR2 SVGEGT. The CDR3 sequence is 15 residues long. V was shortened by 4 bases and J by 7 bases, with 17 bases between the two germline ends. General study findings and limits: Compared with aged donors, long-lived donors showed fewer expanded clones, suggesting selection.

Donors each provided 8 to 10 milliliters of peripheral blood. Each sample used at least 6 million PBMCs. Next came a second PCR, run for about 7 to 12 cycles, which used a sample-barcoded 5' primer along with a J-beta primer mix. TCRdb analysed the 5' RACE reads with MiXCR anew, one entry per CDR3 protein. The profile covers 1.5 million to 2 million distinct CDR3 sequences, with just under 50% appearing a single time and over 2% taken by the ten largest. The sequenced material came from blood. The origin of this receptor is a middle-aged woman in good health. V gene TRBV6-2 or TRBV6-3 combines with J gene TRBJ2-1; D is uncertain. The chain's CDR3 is CASSLQPHLANEQFF. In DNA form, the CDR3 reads TGTGCCAGCAGTTTACAACCCCACCTTGCTAATGAGCAGTTCTTC.